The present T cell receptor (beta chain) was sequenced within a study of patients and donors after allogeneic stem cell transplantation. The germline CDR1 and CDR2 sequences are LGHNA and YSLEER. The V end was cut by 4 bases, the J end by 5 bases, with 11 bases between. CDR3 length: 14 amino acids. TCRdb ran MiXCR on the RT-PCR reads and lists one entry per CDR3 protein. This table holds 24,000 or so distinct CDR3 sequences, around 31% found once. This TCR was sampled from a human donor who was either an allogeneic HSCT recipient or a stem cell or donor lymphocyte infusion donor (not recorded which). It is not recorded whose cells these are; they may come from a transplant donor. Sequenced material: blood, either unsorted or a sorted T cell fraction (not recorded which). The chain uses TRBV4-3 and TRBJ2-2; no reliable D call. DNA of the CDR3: TGCGCCAGCAGCCTGGACGGAAGGACCGGGGAGCTGTTTTTT. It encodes CASSLDGRTGELFF.